The 13 T cell receptor beta chains presented below share a single source sample, sequenced in a study of preoperative IRX-2 immunotherapy in early breast cancer. Profiling relied on immunoSEQ multiplex PCR, and the TCRdb table lists in-frame clones only, not all of them. The top ten clones hold 1.6% of a sample with over 30,000 clones, just under 90% of them seen once. Treatment meaning: preoperative locoregional IRX-2 cytokine immunotherapy. The specimen was tumor tissue, collected after IRX-2 immunotherapy. The receptor set was obtained from a human donor with breast cancer.

CDR3 in DNA: TGTGCCAGCAGCCCTCGCCCGGGTGCCCCGGTTGGCTACACCTTC. As protein: CASSPRPGAPVGYTF. The chain uses TRBV6-8 and TRBJ1-2; D gene uncertain. This CDR3 has 15 residues. Trimming removed 6 bases from V and 7 bases from J, with 21 bases in between. The germline CDR1 and CDR2 sequences are MNHGY and SAAAGT.

The V and J genes are TRBV19 and TRBJ2-2; 14 nucleotides agree with TRBD2. Germline V gene data show CDR1 as LNHDA and CDR2 as SQIVND (reference sequence). This CDR3 is built from 19 residues. V dropped 5 bases and J dropped 6; count of bases not matched to a gene: 14. CDR3 sequence: CASSFSPGLAGVRAGELFF. The DNA for the CDR3 is TGTGCCAGTAGTTTTTCGCCGGGACTAGCGGGAGTTCGCGCCGGGGAGCTGTTTTTT.

The chain carries TRBV19 and TRBJ2-3; the D gene could be TRBD1 or TRBD2 (5 bases each). This CDR3 has 15 amino acids. Germline V CDR1 and CDR2: LNHDA, SQIVND (reference sequence). V lost 3 bases and J 0 bases, leaving 10 bases between the germline ends. CDR3 protein: CASSIIGASTDTQYF. The CDR3 DNA reads as TGTGCCAGTAGTATCATCGGGGCTAGCACAGATACGCAGTATTTT.

The V call is TRBV19, the J call TRBJ1-2; 8 nucleotides line up with TRBD1. The V gene end was trimmed by 3 bases and the J gene end by 3 bases; junction bases not matched to a gene: 9. CDR3 length equals 16 residues. Looked up from germline, CDR1 is LNHDA and CDR2 is SQIVND (reference sequence). The CDR3 loop is CASSIPLTGVDYGYTF. CDR3 nucleotides: TGTGCCAGTAGTATCCCCCTGACAGGGGTGGACTATGGCTACACCTTC.

The rearrangement uses TRBV6-8 and TRBJ1-5; perhaps TRBD1 as D (5 bases). The CDR3 extends over 14 amino acids. Germline assignment: CDR1 MNHGY and CDR2 SAAAGT. The V end was cut by 4 bases, the J end by 1 base, with 8 bases between. The CDR3, as DNA: TGTGCCAGCAGTTCCAGGGTGAGCAATCAGCCCCAGCATTTT. This translates into CASSSRVSNQPQHF.

This clone was found once. V usage is TRBV28 and J usage is TRBJ2-4, with TRBD2 matching over 9 bases. CDR3 length: 18 amino acids. V shed 6 bases, J shed 1 base, and the junction held 13 bases outside the gene matches. Germline V lookup: CDR1 MDHEN, CDR2 SYDVKM. CDR3 DNA: TGTGCCAGCAGCCCCGGACTAGCGTTAGGTAGCGCCAAAAACATTCAGTACTTC. Protein: CASSPGLALGSAKNIQYF.

V is TRBV18 and J is TRBJ2-3, with D possibly being TRBD1 (6 bases). Trimming left V 2 bases short and J 2 bases short, with 11 bases between. CDR1 KGHSH and CDR2 LQKENI come from the germline V gene. The CDR3 runs 15 residues. CDR3 in amino acids: CASSPAGAATDTQYF. The CDR3 nucleotides read TGTGCCAGCTCACCAGCAGGGGCGGCCACAGATACGCAGTATTTT.

The count of this clone is one. This chain joins TRBV18 and TRBJ1-5; tentatively, D is TRBD1 (5 bases). CDR1 and CDR2 from the germline V gene are KGHSH and LQKENI. Trimming shortened V by 6 bases and J by 0 bases, and 9 bases separated the two germline ends. The CDR3 contains 14 residues. CDR3 bases: TGTGCCAGCTCGAGACAGTATAGCAATCAGCCCCAGCATTTT. Translated: CASSRQYSNQPQHF.

The V and J genes are TRBV11-3 and TRBJ2-5, with D uncertain. This CDR3 has 15 amino acids. Trimming removed 1 base at V and 1 base at J, with 10 bases between. CDR1 and CDR2 from the germline V gene are SGHNT and YENEEA. In nucleotides, the CDR3 is TGTGCCAGCAGCTTAGGACGCAGGCCCCAAGAGACCCAGTACTTC. This translates into CASSLGRRPQETQYF.

The chain recombines TRBV30 with TRBJ1-1; no clear D gene. Germline V lookup: CDR1 GTSNPN, CDR2 SVGIG (reference sequence). The CDR3 consists of 15 residues. Deletions cut 5 bases from V and 0 bases from J, with 16 bases between. The CDR3 coding sequence is TGTGCCTGGGTCCCGGTACCAAGTATGAACACTGAAGCTTTCTTT. The encoded protein is CAWVPVPSMNTEAFF.

This clone was detected a few times. This rearrangement joins TRBV11-3 to TRBJ1-5; D unclear. The CDR3 sequence is 14 residues long. In germline, CDR1 is SGHNT, CDR2 YENEEA. V was trimmed by 5 bases and J by 0 bases, leaving 8 bases between them. The CDR3 nucleotides read TGTGCCAGCAGCGTACAGTATAGCAATCAGCCCCAGCATTTT. Its protein product is CASSVQYSNQPQHF. Using reference TRBV11-3 and TRBJ1-5 for the parts outside the CDR3, the full variable domain is EAGVVQSPRYKIIEKKQPVAFWCNPISGHNTLYWYLQNLGQGPELLIRYENEEAVDDSQLPKDRFSAERLKGVDSTLKIQPAELGDSAVYLCASSVQYSNQPQHFGDGTRLSIL.

The V gene is TRBV19, the J gene TRBJ1-4, with D unclear. The CDR3 sequence is 15 residues long. Germline loops: CDR1 LNHDA, CDR2 SQIVND (reference sequence). Trimming cost V 2 bases and J 0 bases, with 7 bases left between them. The CDR3 spells CASSITGSTNEKLFF. The CDR3 region has the DNA TGTGCCAGTAGTATAACGGGTTCAACTAATGAAAAACTGTTTTTT. The full variable domain, in which reference TRBV19 and TRBJ1-4 provide the parts outside the CDR3, is DGGITQSPKYLFRKEGQNVTLSCEQNLNHDAMYWYRQDPGQGLRLIYYSQIVNDFQKGDIAEGYSVSREKKESFPLTVTSAQKNPTAFYLCASSITGSTNEKLFFGSGTQLSVL.

The J gene is TRBJ1-5, the V gene TRBV19; D is ambiguous. This CDR3 is built from 14 residues. The ends were cut back, 3 bases at V and 4 bases at J, with 10 bases in the middle. Germline V CDR1 and CDR2: LNHDA, SQIVND (reference sequence). DNA for the CDR3: TGTGCCAGTAGTATTAATAGCCGTAATCAGCCCCAGCATTTT. Translating it yields CASSINSRNQPQHF.